This T cell receptor (beta chain) was recorded in a study of CD8 T cells in ankylosing spondylitis. The study's findings and limits: Matched ankylosing spondylitis synovial fluid reportedly contained a significantly enriched population of disease-linked clones. Past studies reported some motif variants in reactive arthritis synovial fluid and blood.

TCRdb processed the 5' RACE reads anew with MiXCR; each CDR3 protein has one entry. The sample carries 200,000 to 300,000 distinct CDR3 sequences, approximately 11% recorded once. This clonotype was detected a few times. The antigen is undetermined. This CDR3 is 13 amino acids long. Germline CDR1 is SGHVS and CDR2 is FNYEAQ. The ends were cut back, 1 base at V and 5 bases at J, with 9 bases in the middle. This TCR came from a male donor with ankylosing spondylitis or in good health (not recorded which). The sample was blood, either unsorted or a sorted T cell fraction (not recorded which). The V and J genes are TRBV7-6 and TRBJ2-7, with D possibly being TRBD1 (5 bases). CDR3 sequence reads: CASSLGQSNEQYF. The CDR3, as DNA: TGTGCCAGCAGCTTAGGACAGTCCAACGAGCAGTACTTC. The variable domain in full, completed from reference TRBV7-6 and TRBJ2-7, reads GAGVSQSPRYKVTKRGQDVALRCDPISGHVSLYWYRQALGQGPEFLTYFNYEAQQDKSGLPNDRFSAERPEGSISTLTIQRTEQRDSAMYRCASSLGQSNEQYFGPGTRLTVT.